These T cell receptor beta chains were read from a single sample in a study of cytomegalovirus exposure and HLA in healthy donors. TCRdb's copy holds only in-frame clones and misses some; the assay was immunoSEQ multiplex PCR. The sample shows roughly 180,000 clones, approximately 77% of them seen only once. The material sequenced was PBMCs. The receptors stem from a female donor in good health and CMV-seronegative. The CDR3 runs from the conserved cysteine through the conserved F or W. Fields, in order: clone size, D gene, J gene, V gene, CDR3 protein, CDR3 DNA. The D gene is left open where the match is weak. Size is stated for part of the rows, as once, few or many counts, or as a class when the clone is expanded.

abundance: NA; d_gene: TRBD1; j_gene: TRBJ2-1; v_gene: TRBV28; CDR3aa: CASSAGTGQFF; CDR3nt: TGTGCCAGCAGTGCCGGGACAGGGCAGTTCTTC
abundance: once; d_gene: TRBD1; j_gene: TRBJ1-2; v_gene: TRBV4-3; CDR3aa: CASSQDRQGGYGYTF; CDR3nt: TGCGCCAGCAGCCAAGATCGGCAGGGGGGCTATGGCTACACCTTC
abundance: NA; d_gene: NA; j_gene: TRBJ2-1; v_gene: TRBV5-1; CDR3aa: CASSLVPTDNEQFF; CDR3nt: TGCGCCAGCAGCTTGGTCCCAACAGACAATGAGCAGTTCTTC
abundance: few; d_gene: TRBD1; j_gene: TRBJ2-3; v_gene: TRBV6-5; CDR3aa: CASRPTTGPQYF; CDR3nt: TGTGCCAGCAGACCTACGACAGGGCCGCAGTATTTT
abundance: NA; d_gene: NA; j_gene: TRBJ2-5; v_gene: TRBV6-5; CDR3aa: CASSYDPVEGTQYF; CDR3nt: TGTGCCAGCAGTTACGACCCCGTTGAGGGGACCCAGTACTTC
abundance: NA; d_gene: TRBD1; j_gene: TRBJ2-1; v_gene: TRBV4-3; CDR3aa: CASSQDRAGGGDNEQFF; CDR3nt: TGCGCCAGCAGCCAAGATCGGGCAGGGGGCGGCGACAATGAGCAGTTCTTC
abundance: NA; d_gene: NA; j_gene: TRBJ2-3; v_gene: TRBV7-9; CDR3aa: CASSFSQRTDTQYF; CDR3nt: TGTGCCAGCAGCTTTAGCCAGCGCACAGATACGCAGTATTTT
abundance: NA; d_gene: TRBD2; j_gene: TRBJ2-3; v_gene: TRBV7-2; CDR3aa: CASSWGGRTDTQYF; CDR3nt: TGTGCCAGCTCCTGGGGGGGACGCACAGATACGCAGTATTTT
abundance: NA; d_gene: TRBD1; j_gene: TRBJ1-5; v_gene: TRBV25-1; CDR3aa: CARPGQGGQPQHF; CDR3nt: TGTGCCAGACCGGGACAGGGAGGTCAGCCCCAGCATTTT
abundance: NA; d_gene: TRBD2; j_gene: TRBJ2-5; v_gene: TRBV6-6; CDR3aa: CASRVAGEVETQYF; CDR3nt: TGTGCCAGCAGAGTAGCGGGAGAAGTGGAGACCCAGTACTTC
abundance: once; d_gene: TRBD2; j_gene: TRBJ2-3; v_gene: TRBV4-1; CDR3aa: CASSQEASGGGTDTQYF; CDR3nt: TGCGCCAGCAGCCAAGAGGCTAGCGGGGGGGGCACAGATACGCAGTATTTT
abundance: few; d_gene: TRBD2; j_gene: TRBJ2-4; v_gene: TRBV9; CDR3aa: CASSRGTSGGENIQYF; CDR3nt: TGTGCCAGCAGCAGAGGGACTAGCGGCGGGGAAAACATTCAGTACTTC
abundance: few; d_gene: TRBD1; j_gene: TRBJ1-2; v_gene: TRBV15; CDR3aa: CATSRARQGAGGYTF; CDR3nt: TGTGCCACCAGCAGGGCCCGCCAGGGGGCAGGGGGCTACACCTTC
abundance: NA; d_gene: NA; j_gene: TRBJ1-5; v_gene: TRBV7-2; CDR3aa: CASSLASGQPQHF; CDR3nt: TGTGCCAGCAGCTTAGCGTCGGGTCAGCCCCAGCATTTT
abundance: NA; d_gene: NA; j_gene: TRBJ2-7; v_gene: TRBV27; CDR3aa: CASSWGLDYEQYF; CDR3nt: TGTGCCAGCAGTTGGGGACTGGACTACGAGCAGTACTTC
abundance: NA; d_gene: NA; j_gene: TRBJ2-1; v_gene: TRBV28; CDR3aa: CASKGEASYNEQFF; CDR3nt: TGTGCCAGCAAAGGTGAGGCTAGCTACAATGAGCAGTTCTTC
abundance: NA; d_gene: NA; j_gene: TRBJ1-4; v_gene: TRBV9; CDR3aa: CASSTDGVTNEKLFF; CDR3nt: TGTGCCAGCAGCACGGACGGGGTCACTAATGAAAAACTGTTTTTT
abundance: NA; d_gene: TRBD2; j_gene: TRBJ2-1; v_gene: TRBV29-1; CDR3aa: CSVVPTSGSSYNEQFF; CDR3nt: TGCAGCGTTGTCCCAACTAGCGGGAGCTCCTACAATGAGCAGTTCTTC
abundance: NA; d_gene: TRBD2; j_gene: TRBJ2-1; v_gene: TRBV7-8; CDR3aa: CASSLGTSGVNEQFF; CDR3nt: TGTGCCAGCAGCCTAGGGACTAGCGGGGTGAATGAGCAGTTCTTC
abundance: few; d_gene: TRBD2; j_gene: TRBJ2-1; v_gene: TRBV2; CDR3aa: CASSETSGDNEQFF; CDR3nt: TGTGCCAGCAGTGAGACTAGCGGGGACAATGAGCAGTTCTTC
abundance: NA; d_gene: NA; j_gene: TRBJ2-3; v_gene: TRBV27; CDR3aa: CASSLRTGSAADTQYF; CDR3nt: TGTGCCAGCAGTCTACGAACAGGGTCCGCGGCAGATACGCAGTATTTT
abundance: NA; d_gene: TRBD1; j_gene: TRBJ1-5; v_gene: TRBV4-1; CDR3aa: CASSQGQGRGREPQHF; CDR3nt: TGCGCCAGCAGCCAGGGACAGGGGAGGGGTAGGGAGCCCCAGCATTTT
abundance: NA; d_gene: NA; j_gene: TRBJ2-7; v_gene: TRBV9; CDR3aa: CASSVGTASSYEQYF; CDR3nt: TGTGCCAGCAGCGTAGGGACAGCGAGCTCCTACGAGCAGTACTTC
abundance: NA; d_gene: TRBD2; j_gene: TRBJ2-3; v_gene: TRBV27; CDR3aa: CASSLGSSGPFTDTQYF; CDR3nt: TGTGCCAGCAGTTTAGGGAGTAGCGGGCCTTTCACAGATACGCAGTATTTT
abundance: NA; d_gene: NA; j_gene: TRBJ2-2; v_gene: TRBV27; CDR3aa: CASSSSAGLTGELFF; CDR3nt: TGTGCCAGCAGTTCCTCTGCAGGACTCACCGGGGAGCTGTTTTTT
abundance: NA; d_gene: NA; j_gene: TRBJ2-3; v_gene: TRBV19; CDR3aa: CASSMVWGPDTQYF; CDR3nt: TGTGCCAGTAGTATGGTTTGGGGGCCAGATACGCAGTATTTT
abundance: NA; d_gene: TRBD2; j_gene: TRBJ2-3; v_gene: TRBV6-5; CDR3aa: CASSGSGVGTDTQYF; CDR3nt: TGTGCCAGCAGTGGCAGCGGGGTTGGCACAGATACGCAGTATTTT
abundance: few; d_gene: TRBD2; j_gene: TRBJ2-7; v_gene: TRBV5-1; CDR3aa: CASSLAVSSYEQYF; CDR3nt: TGCGCCAGCTCTCTAGCGGTGAGCTCCTACGAGCAGTACTTC
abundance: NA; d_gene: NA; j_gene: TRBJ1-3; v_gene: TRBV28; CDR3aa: CASAQVLSGNTIYF; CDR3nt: TGTGCCAGCGCCCAGGTTCTCTCTGGAAACACCATATATTTT
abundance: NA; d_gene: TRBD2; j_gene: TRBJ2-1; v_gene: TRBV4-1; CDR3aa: CASSQDRGGNEQFF; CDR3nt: TGCGCCAGCAGCCAAGACCGGGGGGGGAATGAGCAGTTCTTC
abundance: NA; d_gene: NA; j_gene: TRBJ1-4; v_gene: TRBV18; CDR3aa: CASSPGSSNEKLFF; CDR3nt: TGTGCCAGCTCACCCGGGTCCTCTAATGAAAAACTGTTTTTT
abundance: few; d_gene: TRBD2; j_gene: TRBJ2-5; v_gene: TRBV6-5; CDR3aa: CASSYSGGSGETQYF; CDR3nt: TGTGCCAGCAGTTACTCCGGCGGGAGCGGTGAGACCCAGTACTTC
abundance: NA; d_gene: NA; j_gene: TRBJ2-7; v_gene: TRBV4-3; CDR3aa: CASSQGGQGPYEQYF; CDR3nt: TGCGCCAGCAGCCAAGGAGGGCAGGGGCCCTACGAGCAGTACTTC
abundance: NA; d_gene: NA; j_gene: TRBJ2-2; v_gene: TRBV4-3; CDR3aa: CASSQDGAITGELFF; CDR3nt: TGCGCCAGCAGCCAAGATGGGGCCATCACCGGGGAGCTGTTTTTT
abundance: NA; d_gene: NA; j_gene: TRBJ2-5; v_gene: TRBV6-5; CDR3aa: CASSYSTAQETQYF; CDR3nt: TGTGCCAGCAGTTACTCGACAGCCCAAGAGACCCAGTACTTC
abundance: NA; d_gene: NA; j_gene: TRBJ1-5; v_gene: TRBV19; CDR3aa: CASSMLAGLQPQHF; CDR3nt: TGTGCCAGTAGTATGTTGGCAGGTCTCCAGCCCCAGCATTTT
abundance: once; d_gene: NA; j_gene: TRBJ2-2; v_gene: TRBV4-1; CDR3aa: CASSQEWAGTGANTGELFF; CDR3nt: TGCGCCAGCAGCCAAGAGTGGGCGGGGACGGGGGCGAACACCGGGGAGCTGTTTTTT
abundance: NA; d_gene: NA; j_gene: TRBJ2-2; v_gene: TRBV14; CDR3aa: CASTRNGAGELFF; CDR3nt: TGTGCCAGCACCAGAAATGGAGCCGGGGAGCTGTTTTTT
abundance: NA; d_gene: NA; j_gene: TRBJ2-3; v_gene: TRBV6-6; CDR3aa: CASDISRRGDTQYF; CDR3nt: TGTGCCAGCGACATTAGCAGGAGGGGAGATACGCAGTATTTT
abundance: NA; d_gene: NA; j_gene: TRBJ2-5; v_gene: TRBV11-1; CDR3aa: CASSLARGQETQYF; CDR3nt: TGTGCCAGCAGCTTAGCAAGGGGCCAAGAGACCCAGTACTTC
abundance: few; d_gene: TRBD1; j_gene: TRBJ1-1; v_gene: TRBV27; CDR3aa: CASRGTGGTEAFF; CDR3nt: TGTGCCAGCAGGGGGACAGGGGGCACTGAAGCTTTCTTT
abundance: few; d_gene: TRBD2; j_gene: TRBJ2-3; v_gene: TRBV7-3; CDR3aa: CASSPTSGGWDTQYF; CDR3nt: TGTGCCAGCAGCCCTACTAGCGGGGGGTGGGATACGCAGTATTTT
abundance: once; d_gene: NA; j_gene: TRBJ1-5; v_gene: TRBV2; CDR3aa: CASSEMGAGSQPQHF; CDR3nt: TGTGCCAGCAGTGAAATGGGGGCAGGTAGCCAGCCCCAGCATTTT
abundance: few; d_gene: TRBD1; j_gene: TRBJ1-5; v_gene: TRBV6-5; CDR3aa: CASRQGFNQPQHF; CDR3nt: TGTGCCAGCAGACAGGGGTTCAATCAGCCCCAGCATTTT
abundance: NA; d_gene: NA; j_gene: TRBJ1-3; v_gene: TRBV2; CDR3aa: CASNAWGGTGDTIYF; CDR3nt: TGTGCCAGTAATGCGTGGGGGGGTACAGGAGACACCATATATTTT
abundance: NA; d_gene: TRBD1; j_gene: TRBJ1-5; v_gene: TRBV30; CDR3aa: CAWSVQGGNQPQHF; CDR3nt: TGTGCCTGGAGTGTACAGGGGGGCAATCAGCCCCAGCATTTT
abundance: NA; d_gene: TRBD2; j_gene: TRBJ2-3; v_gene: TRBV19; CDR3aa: CASSPLTSGSPTDTQYF; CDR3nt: TGTGCCAGTAGTCCACTGACTAGCGGGAGTCCAACAGATACGCAGTATTTT
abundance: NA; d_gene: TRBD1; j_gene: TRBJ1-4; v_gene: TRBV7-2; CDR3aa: CASCRDRGEKLFF; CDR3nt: TGTGCCAGCTGCCGGGACAGGGGTGAAAAACTGTTTTTT
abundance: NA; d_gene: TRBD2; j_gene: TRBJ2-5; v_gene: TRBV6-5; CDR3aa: CASSRGLDGKTQYF; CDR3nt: TGTGCCAGCAGCCGGGGACTAGATGGGAAGACCCAGTACTTC
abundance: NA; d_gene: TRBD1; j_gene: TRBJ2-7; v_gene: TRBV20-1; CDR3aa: CSATTDRVTYF; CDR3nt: TGCAGTGCCACGACTGACAGGGTTACGTACTTC
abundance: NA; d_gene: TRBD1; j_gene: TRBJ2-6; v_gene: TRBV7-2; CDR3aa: CASSPSGGWGANVLTF; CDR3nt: TGTGCCAGCAGCCCTTCAGGGGGCTGGGGGGCCAACGTCCTGACTTTC
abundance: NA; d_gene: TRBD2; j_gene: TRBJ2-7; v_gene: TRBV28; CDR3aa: CASSSSGERDEQYF; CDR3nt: TGTGCCAGCAGTTCCAGCGGGGAGCGCGACGAGCAGTACTTC